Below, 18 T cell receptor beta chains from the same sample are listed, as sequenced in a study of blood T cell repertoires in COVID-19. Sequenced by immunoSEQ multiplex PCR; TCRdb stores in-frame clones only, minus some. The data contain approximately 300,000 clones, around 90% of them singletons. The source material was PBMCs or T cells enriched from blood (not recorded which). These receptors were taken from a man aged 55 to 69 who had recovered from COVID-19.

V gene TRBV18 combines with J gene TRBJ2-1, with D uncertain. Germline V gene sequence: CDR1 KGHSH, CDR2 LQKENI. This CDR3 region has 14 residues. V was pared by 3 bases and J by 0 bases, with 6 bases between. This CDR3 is CASSPASSYNEQFF. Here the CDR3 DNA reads TGTGCCAGCTCACCGGCTAGCTCCTACAATGAGCAGTTCTTC. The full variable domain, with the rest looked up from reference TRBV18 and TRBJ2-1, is NAGVMQNPRHLVRRRGQEARLRCSPMKGHSHVYWYRQLPEEGLKFMVYLQKENIIDESGMPKERFSAEFPKEGPSILRIQQVVRGDSAAYFCASSPASSYNEQFFGPGTRLTVL.

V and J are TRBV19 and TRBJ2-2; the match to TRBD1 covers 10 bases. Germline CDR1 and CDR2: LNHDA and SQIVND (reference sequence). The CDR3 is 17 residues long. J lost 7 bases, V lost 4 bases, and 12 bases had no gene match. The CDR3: CASSTRLGTGVIGELFF. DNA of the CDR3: TGTGCCAGTAGTACCCGACTGGGGACAGGGGTTATCGGGGAGCTGTTTTTT.

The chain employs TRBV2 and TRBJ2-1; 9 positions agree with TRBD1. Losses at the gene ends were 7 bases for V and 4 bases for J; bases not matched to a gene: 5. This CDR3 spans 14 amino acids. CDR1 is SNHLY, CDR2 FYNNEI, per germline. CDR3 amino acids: CASIGDRVYNEQFF. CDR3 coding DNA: TGTGCCAGCATAGGGGACAGGGTGTACAATGAGCAGTTCTTC.

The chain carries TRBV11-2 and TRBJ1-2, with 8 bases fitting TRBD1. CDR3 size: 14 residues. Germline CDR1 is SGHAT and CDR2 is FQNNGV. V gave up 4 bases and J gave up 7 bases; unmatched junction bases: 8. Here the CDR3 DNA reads TGTGCCAGCAGCTCACCCAGGGACAGGATTGGCTACACCTTC. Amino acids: CASSSPRDRIGYTF. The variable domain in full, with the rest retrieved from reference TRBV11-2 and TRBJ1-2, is EAGVAQSPRYKIIEKRQSVAFWCNPISGHATLYWYQQILGQGPKLLIQFQNNGVVDDSQLPKDRFSAERLKGVDSTLKIQPAKLEDSAVYLCASSSPRDRIGYTFGSGTRLTVV.

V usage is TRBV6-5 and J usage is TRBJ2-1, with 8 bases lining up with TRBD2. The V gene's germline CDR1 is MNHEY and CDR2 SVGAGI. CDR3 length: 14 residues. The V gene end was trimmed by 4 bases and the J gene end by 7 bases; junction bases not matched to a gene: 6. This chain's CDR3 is CASSLSGRLNEQFF. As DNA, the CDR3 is TGTGCCAGCAGTTTGAGCGGGAGATTGAATGAGCAGTTCTTC.

In nucleotides, the CDR3 is TGTGCCAGCAGCGGGGGACAGGGGAACACCGGGGAGCTGTTTTTT. Its protein product is CASSGGQGNTGELFF. The rearrangement links TRBV6-5 to TRBJ2-2, with 9 positions matching TRBD1. Germline V gene data show CDR1 as MNHEY and CDR2 as SVGAGI. The V gene end was trimmed by 6 bases and the J gene end by 1 base; junction bases not matched to a gene: 3. The CDR3 is made up of 15 amino acids.

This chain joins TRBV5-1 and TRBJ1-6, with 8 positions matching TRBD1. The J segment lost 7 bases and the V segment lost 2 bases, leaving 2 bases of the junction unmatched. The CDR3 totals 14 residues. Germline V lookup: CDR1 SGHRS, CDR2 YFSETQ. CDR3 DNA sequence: TGCGCCAGCAGCTTCCAGGGGGCAAATTCACCCCTCCACTTT. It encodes CASSFQGANSPLHF.

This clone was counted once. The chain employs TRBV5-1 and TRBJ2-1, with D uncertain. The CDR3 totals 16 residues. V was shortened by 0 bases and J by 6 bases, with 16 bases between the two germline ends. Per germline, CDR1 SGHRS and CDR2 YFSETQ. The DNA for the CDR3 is TGCGCCAGCAGCTTGGCCAGTCCCGTGGGCCTCAATGAGCAGTTCTTC. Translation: CASSLASPVGLNEQFF.

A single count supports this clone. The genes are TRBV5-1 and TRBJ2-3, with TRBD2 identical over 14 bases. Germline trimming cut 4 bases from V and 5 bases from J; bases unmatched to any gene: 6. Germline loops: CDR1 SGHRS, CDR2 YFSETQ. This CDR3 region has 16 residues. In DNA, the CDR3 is TGCGCCAGCAGCGCATCGGGACTAGCGGGAGTAGATACGCAGTATTTT. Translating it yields CASSASGLAGVDTQYF.

The CDR3 spells CASSLGVRAQETQYF. The CDR3 DNA reads as TGCGCCAGCAGCTTAGGGGTCCGGGCCCAAGAGACCCAGTACTTC. The chain is built from TRBV5-1 and TRBJ2-5, with TRBD1 as a possible D gene (5 bases). Between the trimmed V and J ends, which lost 2 bases and 1 base, there was a span of 12 bases. Germline V gives CDR1 SGHRS, CDR2 YFSETQ. The CDR3 consists of 15 residues.

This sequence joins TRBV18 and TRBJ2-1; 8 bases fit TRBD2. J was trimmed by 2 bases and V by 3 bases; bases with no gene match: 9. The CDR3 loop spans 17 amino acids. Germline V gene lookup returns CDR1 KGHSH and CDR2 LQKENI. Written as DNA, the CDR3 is TGTGCCAGCTCACCTCCGTATCGGGAGGGTGCCTACAATGAGCAGTTCTTC. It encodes CASSPPYREGAYNEQFF.

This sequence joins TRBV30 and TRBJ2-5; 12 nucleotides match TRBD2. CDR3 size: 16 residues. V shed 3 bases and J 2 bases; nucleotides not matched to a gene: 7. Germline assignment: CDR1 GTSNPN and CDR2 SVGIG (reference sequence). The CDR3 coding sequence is TGTGCCTGGAGAACCGGACTAGCGGGGTCTCAAGAGACCCAGTACTTC. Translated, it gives CAWRTGLAGSQETQYF.

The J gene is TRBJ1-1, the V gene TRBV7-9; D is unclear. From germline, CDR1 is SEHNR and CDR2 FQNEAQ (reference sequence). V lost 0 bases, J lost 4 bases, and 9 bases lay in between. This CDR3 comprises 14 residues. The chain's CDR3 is CASSLAPQVTEAFF. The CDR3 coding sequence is TGTGCCAGCAGCTTAGCGCCCCAGGTCACTGAAGCTTTCTTT.

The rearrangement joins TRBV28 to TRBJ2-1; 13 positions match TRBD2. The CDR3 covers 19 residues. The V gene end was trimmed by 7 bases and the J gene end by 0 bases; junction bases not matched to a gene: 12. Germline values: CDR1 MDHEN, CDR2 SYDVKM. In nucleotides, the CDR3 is TGTGCCAGCACCCTAGCCGGGGGACTAGCGGGATTCTCCTACAATGAGCAGTTCTTC. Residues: CASTLAGGLAGFSYNEQFF.

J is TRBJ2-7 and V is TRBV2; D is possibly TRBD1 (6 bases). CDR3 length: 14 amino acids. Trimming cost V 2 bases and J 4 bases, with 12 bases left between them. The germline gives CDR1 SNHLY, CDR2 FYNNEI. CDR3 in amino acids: CASSELTGVYEQYF. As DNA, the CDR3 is TGTGCCAGCAGTGAATTGACAGGAGTATACGAGCAGTACTTC.

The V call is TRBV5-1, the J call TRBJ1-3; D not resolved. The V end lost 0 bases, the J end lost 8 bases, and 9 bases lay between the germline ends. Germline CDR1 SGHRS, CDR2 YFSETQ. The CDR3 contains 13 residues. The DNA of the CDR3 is TGCGCCAGCAGCTTGGATCCCCGGGACACCATATATTTT. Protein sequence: CASSLDPRDTIYF. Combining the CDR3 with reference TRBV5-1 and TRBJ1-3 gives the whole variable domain KAGVTQTPRYLIKTRGQQVTLSCSPISGHRSVSWYQQTPGQGLQFLFEYFSETQRNKGNFPGRFSGRQFSNSRSEMNVSTLELGDSALYLCASSLDPRDTIYFGEGSWLTVV.

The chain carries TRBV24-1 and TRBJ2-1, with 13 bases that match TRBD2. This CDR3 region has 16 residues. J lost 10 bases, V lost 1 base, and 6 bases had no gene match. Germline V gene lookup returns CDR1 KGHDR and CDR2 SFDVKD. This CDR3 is CATSDFGLAGDREQFF. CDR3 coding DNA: TGTGCCACCAGTGATTTCGGACTAGCGGGAGACCGGGAGCAGTTCTTC.

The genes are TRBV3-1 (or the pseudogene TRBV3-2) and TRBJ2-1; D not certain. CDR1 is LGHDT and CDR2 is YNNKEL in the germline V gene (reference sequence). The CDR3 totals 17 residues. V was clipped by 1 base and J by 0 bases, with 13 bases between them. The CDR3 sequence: CASSQAYRVNSYNEQFF. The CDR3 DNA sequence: TGTGCCAGCAGCCAAGCTTATCGGGTTAACTCCTACAATGAGCAGTTCTTC.